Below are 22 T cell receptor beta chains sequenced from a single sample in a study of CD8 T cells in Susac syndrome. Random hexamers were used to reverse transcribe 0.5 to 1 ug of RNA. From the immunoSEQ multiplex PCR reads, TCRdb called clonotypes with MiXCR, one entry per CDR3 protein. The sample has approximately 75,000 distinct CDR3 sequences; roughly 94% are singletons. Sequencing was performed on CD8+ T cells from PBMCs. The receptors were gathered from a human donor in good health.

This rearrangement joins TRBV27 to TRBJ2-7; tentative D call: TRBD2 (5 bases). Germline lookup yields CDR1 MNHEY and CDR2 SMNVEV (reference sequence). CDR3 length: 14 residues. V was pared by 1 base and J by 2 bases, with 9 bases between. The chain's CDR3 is CASSLYPGAYEQYF. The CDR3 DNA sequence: TGTGCCAGCAGTTTATATCCCGGGGCCTACGAGCAGTACTTC.

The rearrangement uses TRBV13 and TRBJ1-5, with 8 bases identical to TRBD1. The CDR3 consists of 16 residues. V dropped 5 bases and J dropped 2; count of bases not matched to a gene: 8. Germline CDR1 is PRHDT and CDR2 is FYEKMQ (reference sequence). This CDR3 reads CASSLGQGWGNQPQHF. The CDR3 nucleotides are TGTGCCAGCAGCCTTGGACAGGGCTGGGGCAATCAGCCCCAGCATTTT.

This CDR3 reads CASSPQGSSYNSPLHF. The DNA for the CDR3 is TGTGCCAGCAGCCCACAGGGAAGCTCCTATAATTCACCCCTCCACTTT. V and J are TRBV5-6 and TRBJ1-6; D perhaps matches TRBD1 (6 bases). The CDR3 is 16 residues long. V was trimmed by 4 bases and J by 0 bases, leaving 11 bases between them. CDR1 and CDR2 (germline): SGHDT, YYEEEE.

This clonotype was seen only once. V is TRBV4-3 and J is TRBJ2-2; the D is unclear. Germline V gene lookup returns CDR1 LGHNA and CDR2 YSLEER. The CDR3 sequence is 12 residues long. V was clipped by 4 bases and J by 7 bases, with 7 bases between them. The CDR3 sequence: CASSPSHGELFF. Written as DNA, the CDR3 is TGCGCCAGCAGCCCGTCCCACGGGGAGCTGTTTTTT.

CDR3 protein: CASSAPGSGVGQETQYF. In DNA form, the CDR3 reads TGTGCCAGCAGCGCCCCTGGGTCAGGGGTTGGGCAAGAGACCCAGTACTTC. V usage is TRBV9 and J usage is TRBJ2-5, with D possibly matching TRBD1 (6 bases). V lost 3 bases and J lost 2, with 20 bases in between. Germline CDR1 reads SGDLS; CDR2 reads YYNGEE. This CDR3 comprises 17 residues.

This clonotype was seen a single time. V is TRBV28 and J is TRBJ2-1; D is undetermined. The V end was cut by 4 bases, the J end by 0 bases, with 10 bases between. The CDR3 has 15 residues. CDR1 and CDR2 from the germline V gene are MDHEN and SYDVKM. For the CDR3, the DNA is TGTGCCAGCAGTTCCCCTAGTCGCTCCTACAATGAGCAGTTCTTC. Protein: CASSSPSRSYNEQFF.

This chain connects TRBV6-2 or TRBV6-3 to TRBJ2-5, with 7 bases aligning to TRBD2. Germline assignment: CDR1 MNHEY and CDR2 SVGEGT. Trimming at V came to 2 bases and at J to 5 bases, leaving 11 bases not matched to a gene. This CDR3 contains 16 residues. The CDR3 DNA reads TGTGCCAGCAGTTACCGCTTGGCAGCGGGGATGGAGACCCAGTACTTC. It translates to CASSYRLAAGMETQYF.

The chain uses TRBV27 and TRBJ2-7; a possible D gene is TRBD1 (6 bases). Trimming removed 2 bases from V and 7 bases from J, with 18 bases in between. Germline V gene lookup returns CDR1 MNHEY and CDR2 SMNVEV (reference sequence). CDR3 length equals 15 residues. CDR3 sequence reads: CASSLNWGQVGEQYF. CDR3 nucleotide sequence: TGTGCCAGCAGTTTAAACTGGGGGCAAGTTGGGGAGCAGTACTTC.

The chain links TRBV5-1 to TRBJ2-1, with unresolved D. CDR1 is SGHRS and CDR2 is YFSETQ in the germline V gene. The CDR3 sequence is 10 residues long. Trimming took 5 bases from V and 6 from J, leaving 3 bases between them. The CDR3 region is CASRGNEQFF. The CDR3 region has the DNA TGCGCCAGCAGGGGCAATGAGCAGTTCTTC. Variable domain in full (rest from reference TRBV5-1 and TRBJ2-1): KAGVTQTPRYLIKTRGQQVTLSCSPISGHRSVSWYQQTPGQGLQFLFEYFSETQRNKGNFPGRFSGRQFSNSRSEMNVSTLELGDSALYLCASRGNEQFFGPGTRLTVL.

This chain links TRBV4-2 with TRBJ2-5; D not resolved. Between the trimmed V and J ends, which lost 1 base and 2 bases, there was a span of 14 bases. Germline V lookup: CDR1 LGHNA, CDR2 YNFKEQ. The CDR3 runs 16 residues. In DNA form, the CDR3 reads TGTGCCAGCAGCCAAGGAGGTCGGTACAGACAAGAGACCCAGTACTTC. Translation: CASSQGGRYRQETQYF.

The CDR3 loop is CASSQSYGSLSAKNIQYF. The CDR3 DNA sequence: TGCGCCAGCAGTCAATCTTACGGCAGCCTTTCAGCCAAAAACATTCAGTACTTC. The chain employs TRBV23-1 and TRBJ2-4; D not certain. TRBV23-1 is identified as an open reading frame with a role that is uncertain. The CDR3 contains 18 residues. V gave up 0 bases and J gave up 0 bases, with 15 bases separating them.

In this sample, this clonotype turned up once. CDR3 sequence reads: CASLTGGTEAFF. The CDR3 bases are TGTGCCAGCCTAACAGGGGGGACTGAAGCTTTCTTT. This chain joins TRBV28 and TRBJ1-1, with 8 bases that match TRBD1. Germline values: CDR1 MDHEN, CDR2 SYDVKM. CDR3 length: 12 residues. V shed 8 bases, J shed 5 bases, and the junction held 4 bases outside the gene matches. The full variable domain, in which reference TRBV28 and TRBJ1-1 provide the parts outside the CDR3, is DVKVTQSSRYLVKRTGEKVFLECVQDMDHENMFWYRQDPGLGLRLIYFSYDVKMKEKGDIPEGYSVSREKKERFSLILESASTNQTSMYLCASLTGGTEAFFGQGTRLTVV.

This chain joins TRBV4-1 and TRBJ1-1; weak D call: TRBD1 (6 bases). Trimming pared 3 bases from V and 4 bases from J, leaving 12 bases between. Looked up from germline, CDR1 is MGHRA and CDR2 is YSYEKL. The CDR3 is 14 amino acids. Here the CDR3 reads CASSHPPGATEAFF. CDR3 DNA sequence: TGCGCCAGCAGCCATCCCCCGGGGGCCACTGAAGCTTTCTTT.

The CDR3 DNA sequence: TGCAGCGTTGTAATCGACAATGAGCAGTTCTTC. Protein product: CSVVIDNEQFF. V is TRBV29-1 and J is TRBJ2-1; no clear D. The CDR3 is 11 amino acids. The V gene's germline CDR1 is SQVTM and CDR2 ANQGSEA. The V gene lost 4 bases and the J gene lost 5 bases, with 6 bases spanning the gap.

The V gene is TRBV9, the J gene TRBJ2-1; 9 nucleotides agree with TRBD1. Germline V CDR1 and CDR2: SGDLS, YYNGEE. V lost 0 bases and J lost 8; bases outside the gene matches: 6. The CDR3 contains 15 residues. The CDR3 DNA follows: TGTGCCAGCAGCGTAGGGGACAGGGAATTGGATGAGCAGTTCTTC. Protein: CASSVGDRELDEQFF.

The CDR3 DNA reads TGCGCCAGCAGTCAATCTGTGAAGACAGGCATCGGGGAGCTGTTTTTT. Translating it yields CASSQSVKTGIGELFF. The rearrangement links TRBV23-1 to TRBJ2-2; D might be TRBD1 (6 bases). TRBV23-1 is an open reading frame, and its role is uncertain. Trimming pared 0 bases from V and 7 bases from J, leaving 15 bases between. The CDR3 covers 16 residues.

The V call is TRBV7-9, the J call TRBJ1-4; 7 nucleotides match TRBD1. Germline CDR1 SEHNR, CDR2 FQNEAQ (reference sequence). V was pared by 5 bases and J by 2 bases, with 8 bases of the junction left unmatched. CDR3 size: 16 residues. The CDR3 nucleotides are TGTGCCAGCAGCGAATACAGGGGCGCGACTAATGAAAAACTGTTTTTT. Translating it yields CASSEYRGATNEKLFF.

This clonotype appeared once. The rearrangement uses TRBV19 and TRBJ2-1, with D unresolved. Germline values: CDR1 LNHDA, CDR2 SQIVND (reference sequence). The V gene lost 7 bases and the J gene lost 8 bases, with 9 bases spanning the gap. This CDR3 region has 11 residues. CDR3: CASMFGHEQFF. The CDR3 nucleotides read TGTGCCAGTATGTTCGGGCATGAGCAGTTCTTC.

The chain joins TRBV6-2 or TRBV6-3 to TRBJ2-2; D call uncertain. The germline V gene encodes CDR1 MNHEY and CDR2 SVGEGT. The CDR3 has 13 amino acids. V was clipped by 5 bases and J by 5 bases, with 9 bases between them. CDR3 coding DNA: TGTGCCAGCAGTGAGGCCTGGACCGGGGAGCTGTTTTTT. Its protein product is CASSEAWTGELFF.

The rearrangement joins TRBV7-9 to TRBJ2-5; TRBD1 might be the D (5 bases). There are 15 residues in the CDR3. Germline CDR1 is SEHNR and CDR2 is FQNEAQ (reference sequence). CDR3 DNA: TGTTCTACAGCAGCCCACCAGGGCCACCAAGAGACCCAGTACTTC. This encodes CSTAAHQGHQETQYF. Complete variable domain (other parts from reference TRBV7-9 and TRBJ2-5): DTGVSQNPRHKITKRGQNVTFRCDPISEHNRLYWYRQTLGQGPEFLTYFQNEAQLEKSRLLSDRFSAERPKGSFSTLEIQRTEQGDSAMYLCSTAAHQGHQETQYFGPGTRLLVL.

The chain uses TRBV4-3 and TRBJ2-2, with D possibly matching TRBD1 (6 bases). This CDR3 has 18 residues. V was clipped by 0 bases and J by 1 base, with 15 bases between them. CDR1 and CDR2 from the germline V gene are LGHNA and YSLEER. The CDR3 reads CASSQDKLGAGNTGELFF. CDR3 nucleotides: TGCGCCAGCAGCCAAGACAAGTTGGGGGCAGGGAACACCGGGGAGCTGTTTTTT.

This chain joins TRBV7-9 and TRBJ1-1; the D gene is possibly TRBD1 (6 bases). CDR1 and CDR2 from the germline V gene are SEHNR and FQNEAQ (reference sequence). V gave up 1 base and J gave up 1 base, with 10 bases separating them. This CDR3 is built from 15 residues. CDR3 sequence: CASSLGETGNTEAFF. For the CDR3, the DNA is TGTGCCAGCAGCTTAGGGGAGACAGGGAACACTGAAGCTTTCTTT.